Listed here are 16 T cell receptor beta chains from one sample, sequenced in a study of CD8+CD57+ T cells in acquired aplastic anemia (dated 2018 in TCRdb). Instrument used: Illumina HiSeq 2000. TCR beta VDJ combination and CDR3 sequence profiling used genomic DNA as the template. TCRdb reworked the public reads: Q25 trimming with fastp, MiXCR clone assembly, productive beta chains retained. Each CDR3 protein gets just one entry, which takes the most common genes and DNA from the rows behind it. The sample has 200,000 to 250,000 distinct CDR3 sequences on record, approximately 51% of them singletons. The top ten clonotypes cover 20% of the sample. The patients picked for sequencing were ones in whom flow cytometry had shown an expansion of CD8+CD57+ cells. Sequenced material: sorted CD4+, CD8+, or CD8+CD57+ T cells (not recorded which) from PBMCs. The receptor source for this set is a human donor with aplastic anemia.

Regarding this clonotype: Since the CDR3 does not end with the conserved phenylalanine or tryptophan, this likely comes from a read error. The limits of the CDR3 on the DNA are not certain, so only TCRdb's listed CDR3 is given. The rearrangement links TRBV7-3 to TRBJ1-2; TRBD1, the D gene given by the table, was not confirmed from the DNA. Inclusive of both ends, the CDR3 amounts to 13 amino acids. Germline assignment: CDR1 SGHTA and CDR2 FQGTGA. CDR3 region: CASSLIGTSGLIV.

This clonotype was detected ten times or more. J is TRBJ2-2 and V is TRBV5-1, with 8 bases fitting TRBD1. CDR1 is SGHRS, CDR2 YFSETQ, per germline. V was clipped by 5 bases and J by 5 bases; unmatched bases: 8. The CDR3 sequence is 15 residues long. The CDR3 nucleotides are TGCGCCAGCAGTCCGGACAGGGTGGGGACCGGGGAGCTGTTTTTT. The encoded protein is CASSPDRVGTGELFF.

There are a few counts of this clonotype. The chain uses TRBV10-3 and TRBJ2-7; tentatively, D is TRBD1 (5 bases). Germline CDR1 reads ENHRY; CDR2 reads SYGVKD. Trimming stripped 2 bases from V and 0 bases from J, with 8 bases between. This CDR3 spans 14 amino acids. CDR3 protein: CAISEDRTSYEQYF. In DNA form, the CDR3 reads TGTGCCATCAGTGAGGACAGAACCTCCTACGAGCAGTACTTC.

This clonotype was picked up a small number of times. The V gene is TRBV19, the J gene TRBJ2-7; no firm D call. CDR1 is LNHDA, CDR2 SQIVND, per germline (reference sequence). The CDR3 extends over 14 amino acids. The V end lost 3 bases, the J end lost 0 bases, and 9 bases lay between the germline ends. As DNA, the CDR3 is TGTGCCAGTAGTATGCAGGCTAACTCCTACGAGCAGTACTTC. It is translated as CASSMQANSYEQYF. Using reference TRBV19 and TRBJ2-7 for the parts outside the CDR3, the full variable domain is DGGITQSPKYLFRKEGQNVTLSCEQNLNHDAMYWYRQDPGQGLRLIYYSQIVNDFQKGDIAEGYSVSREKKESFPLTVTSAQKNPTAFYLCASSMQANSYEQYFGPGTRLTVT.

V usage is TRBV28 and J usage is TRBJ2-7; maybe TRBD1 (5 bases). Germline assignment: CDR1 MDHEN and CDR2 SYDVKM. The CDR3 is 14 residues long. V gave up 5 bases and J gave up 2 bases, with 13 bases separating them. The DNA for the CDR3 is TGTGCCAGCAGTCCAAGACAGCAAACCTACGAGCAGTACGTC. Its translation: CASSPRQQTYEQYV.

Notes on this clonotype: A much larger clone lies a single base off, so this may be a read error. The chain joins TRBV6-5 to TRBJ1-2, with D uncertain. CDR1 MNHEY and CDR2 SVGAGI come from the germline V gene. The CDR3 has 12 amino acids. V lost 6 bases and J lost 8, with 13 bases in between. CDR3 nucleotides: TGTGCCAGCAGCCAAACGGGGTTCGGCTACACCTTC. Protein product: CASSQTGFGYTF.

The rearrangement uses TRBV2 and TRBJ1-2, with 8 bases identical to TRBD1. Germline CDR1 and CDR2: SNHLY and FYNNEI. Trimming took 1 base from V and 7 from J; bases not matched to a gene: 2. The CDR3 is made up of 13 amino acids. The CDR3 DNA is TGTGCCAGCAGTGAAGGGACAGGGAGTGGCTACACCTTC. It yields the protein CASSEGTGSGYTF. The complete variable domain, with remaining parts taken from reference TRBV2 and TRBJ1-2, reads EPEVTQTPSHQVTQMGQEVILRCVPISNHLYFYWYRQILGQKVEFLVSFYNNEISEKSEIFDDQFSVERPDGSNFTLKIRSTKLEDSAMYFCASSEGTGSGYTFGSGTRLTVV.

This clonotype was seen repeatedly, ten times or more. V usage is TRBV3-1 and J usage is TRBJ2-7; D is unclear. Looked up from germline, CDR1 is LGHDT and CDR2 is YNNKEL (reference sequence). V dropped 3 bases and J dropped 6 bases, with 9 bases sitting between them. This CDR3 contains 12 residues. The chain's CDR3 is CASSHLSTEQYF. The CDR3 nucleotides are TGTGCCAGCAGCCACCTTTCGACCGAGCAGTACTTC.

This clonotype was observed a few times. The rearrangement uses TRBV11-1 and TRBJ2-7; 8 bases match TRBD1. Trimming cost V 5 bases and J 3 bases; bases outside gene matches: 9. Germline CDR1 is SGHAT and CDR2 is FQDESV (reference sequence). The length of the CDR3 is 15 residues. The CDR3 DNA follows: TGTGCCAGCAGCCCGATGCAGGACAGGGTCTACGAGCAGTACTTC. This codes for CASSPMQDRVYEQYF.

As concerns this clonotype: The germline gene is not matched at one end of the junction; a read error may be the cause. Written as DNA, the CDR3 is TGTGCCAGCAGAACCCACGGGGAAAAACCGTTTTTT. Protein product: CASRTHGEKPFF. The chain employs TRBV25-1 and TRBJ1-4; no clear D gene. The CDR3 loop spans 12 amino acids. Germline values: CDR1 MGHDK, CDR2 SYGVNS.

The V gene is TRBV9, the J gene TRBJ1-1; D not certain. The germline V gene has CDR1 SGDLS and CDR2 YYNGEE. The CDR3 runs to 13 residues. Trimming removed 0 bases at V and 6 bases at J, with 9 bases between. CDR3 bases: TGTGCCAGCAGCGTAGCCCTCCAGGCTGAAGCTTTCTTT. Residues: CASSVALQAEAFF.

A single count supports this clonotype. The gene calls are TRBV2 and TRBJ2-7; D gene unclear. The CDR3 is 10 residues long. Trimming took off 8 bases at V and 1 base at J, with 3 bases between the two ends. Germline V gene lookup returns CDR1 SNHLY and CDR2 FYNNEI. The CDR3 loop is CASRSYEQYF. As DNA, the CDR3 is TGTGCCAGCCGATCCTACGAGCAGTACTTC. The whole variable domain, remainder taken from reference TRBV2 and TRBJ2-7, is EPEVTQTPSHQVTQMGQEVILRCVPISNHLYFYWYRQILGQKVEFLVSFYNNEISEKSEIFDDQFSVERPDGSNFTLKIRSTKLEDSAMYFCASRSYEQYFGPGTRLTVT.

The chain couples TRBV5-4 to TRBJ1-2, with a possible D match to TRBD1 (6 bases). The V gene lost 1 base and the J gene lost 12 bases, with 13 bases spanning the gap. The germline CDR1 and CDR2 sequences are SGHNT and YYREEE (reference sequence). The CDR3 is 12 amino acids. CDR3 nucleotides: TGTGCCAGCAGCTTGAGGGGGGGAAGGAACACCTTC. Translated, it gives CASSLRGGRNTF.

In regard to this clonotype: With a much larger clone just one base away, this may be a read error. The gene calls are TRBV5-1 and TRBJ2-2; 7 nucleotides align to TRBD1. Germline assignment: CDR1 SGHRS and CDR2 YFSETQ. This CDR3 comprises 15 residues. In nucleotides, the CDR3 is TGTGCCAGCAGCCTCCGGGACAGTAACACCGGGGAGCCGTTTTTT. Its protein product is CASSLRDSNTGEPFF.

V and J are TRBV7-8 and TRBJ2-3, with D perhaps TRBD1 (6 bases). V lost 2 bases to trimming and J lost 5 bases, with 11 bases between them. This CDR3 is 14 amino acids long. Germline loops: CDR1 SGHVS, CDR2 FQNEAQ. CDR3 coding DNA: TGTGCCAGCAGCTTATTGGGGGCCCAAGATACGCAGTATTTT. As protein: CASSLLGAQDTQYF.

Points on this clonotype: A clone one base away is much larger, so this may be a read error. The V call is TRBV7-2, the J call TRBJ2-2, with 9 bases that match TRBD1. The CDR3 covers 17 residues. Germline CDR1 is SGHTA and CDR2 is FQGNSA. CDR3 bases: TGTGCCAGCTGCTTACGGACAGGGGCTTCGAACACCGGGGAGCTGTTTTTT. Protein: CASCLRTGASNTGELFF.